This TCR beta chain was found in a study of cytomegalovirus exposure and HLA in healthy donors. Study observations and caveats: For most TCR beta V segments, an earlier analysis put the productive rate at about 87% or about 30% of the time. Analyzed later, association rates of TCRs varied across HLA loci, with DRB1 most and HLA-C fewest. In a later analysis, most CMV-associated TCR beta chains appeared HLA-restricted.

CDR3 size: 13 residues. Germline CDR1 is SSHAT and CDR2 is FNYEAQ (reference sequence). The records do not include a CMV serostatus for this donor. 60 Vbeta and 13 Jbeta primers were used in PCR. Generated by immunoSEQ multiplex PCR, the TCRdb table keeps only in-frame clones and is missing some. The sample shows 130,000 to 150,000 clones, 73% of them seen only once. Points on this clone: Its antigen is still unknown. The junction shows a germline mismatch at one end, possibly a read error.

Sequenced material: PBMCs. The chain has TRBV7-7 and TRBJ2-5; 7 bases are a match to TRBD2. This TCR derives from a human donor in good health. CDR3 nucleotide sequence: TGTGCTAGCAGCTCGCGGGGGAAAGAGACCCAGTACTTC. Protein product: CASSSRGKETQYF.